This note documents a single T cell receptor beta chain sequence. CDR1 and CDR2 (germline): PRHDT, FYEKMQ (reference sequence). The CDR3 sequence is 16 residues long. The J segment lost 8 bases and the V segment lost 4 bases, leaving 11 bases of the junction unmatched. This entry is derived from a study of T cells in Graves' hyperthyroidism and ophthalmopathy. RNA transcripts were the template for amplifying TCR beta CDR3 regions. The HTBI primer set served for first-round RT-PCR of the TCR CDR3. TCRdb re-called the multiplex PCR reads through MiXCR, storing one row per CDR3 protein. The sample lists under 400,000 distinct CDR3 sequences; around a quarter were seen once.

The sample comprised blood. This TCR came from a man over 45 with Graves' hyperthyroidism. This chain uses TRBV13 with TRBJ2-7, with TRBD2 identical over 13 bases. The CDR3 coding sequence is TGTGCCAGCAGCTCAACAGGACAGGGACTAGCGGGGAAGCAGTACTTC. Translation gives CASSSTGQGLAGKQYF.